The 12 T cell receptor beta chains below come from one sample, sequenced in a study of blood T cell repertoires in COVID-19. Generated by immunoSEQ multiplex PCR, the TCRdb table keeps only in-frame clones and is missing some. The sample shows just over 95,000 clones, 90% of them seen only once. Sequencing was carried out using peripheral blood. These receptors were taken from a man in his sixties with acute or convalescent COVID-19.

CDR3 protein: CASTSTGIRGGYTF. The CDR3 nucleotides read TGTGCCAGCACCAGCACAGGGATAAGGGGTGGCTACACCTTC. The rearrangement uses TRBV6-5 and TRBJ1-2; weak D call: TRBD1 (6 bases). Trimming pared 7 bases from V and 7 bases from J, leaving 19 bases between. CDR3 length equals 14 residues. Germline CDR1 is MNHEY and CDR2 is SVGAGI.

This CDR3 is CASSPPGYEQYF. CDR3 sequence (DNA): TGTGCCAGCAGCCCCCCCGGCTACGAGCAGTACTTC. The rearrangement uses TRBV7-9 and TRBJ2-7; D ambiguous. Germline loops: CDR1 SEHNR, CDR2 FQNEAQ (reference sequence). With 5 bases removed from V and 3 bases from J, the gap between germline ends came to 8 bases. This CDR3 spans 12 amino acids.

The chain recombines TRBV2 with TRBJ1-2; 9 bases fit TRBD1. Per germline, CDR1 SNHLY and CDR2 FYNNEI. V shed 7 bases, J shed 2 bases, and the junction held 8 bases outside the gene matches. This CDR3 comprises 15 residues. The CDR3 protein is CASTFDRGTNYGYTF. CDR3 nucleotide sequence: TGTGCCAGCACCTTCGACAGGGGGACCAACTATGGCTACACCTTC.

The gene calls are TRBV5-4 and TRBJ2-1; 8 bases match TRBD1. From germline, CDR1 is SGHNT and CDR2 YYREEE (reference sequence). Trimming cost V 5 bases and J 0 bases; bases outside gene matches: 4. The CDR3 loop spans 15 amino acids. The CDR3 protein is CASRRTGNSYNEQFF. CDR3 bases: TGTGCCAGCAGGAGGACAGGGAACTCCTACAATGAGCAGTTCTTC.

J is TRBJ1-2 and V is TRBV5-6; maybe TRBD1 (5 bases). Germline CDR1 is SGHDT and CDR2 is YYEEEE. The CDR3 is made up of 12 amino acids. V was clipped by 4 bases and J by 8 bases, with 12 bases between them. CDR3 nucleotides: TGTGCCAGCAGCCGGGAGGGGCGGGGCTACACCTTC. It is translated as CASSREGRGYTF.

The chain carries TRBV6-6 and TRBJ1-1, with D perhaps TRBD1 (6 bases). This CDR3 is built from 15 residues. Germline CDR1 is MNHNY and CDR2 is SVGAGI (reference sequence). Trimming removed 2 bases from V and 0 bases from J, with 10 bases in between. The CDR3 coding sequence is TGTGCCAGCAGTTACGCCCCAGGGGTGAACACTGAAGCTTTCTTT. Translation: CASSYAPGVNTEAFF.

The rearrangement joins TRBV30 to TRBJ1-2; D is ambiguous. The CDR3 has 12 residues. Germline values: CDR1 GTSNPN, CDR2 SVGIG (reference sequence). V lost 3 bases, J lost 14 bases, and 19 bases lay in between. Here the CDR3 DNA reads TGTGCCTGGAGCCCTGGACTGACTGAAGAAACCTTC. Its translation: CAWSPGLTEETF.

The chain uses TRBV6-1 and TRBJ2-1; D is undetermined. Germline loops: CDR1 MNHNS, CDR2 SASEGT. V shed 2 bases and J shed 6 bases, with 17 bases lying between them. The length of the CDR3 is 16 residues. CDR3 residues: CASSEIGGPMANEQFF. The DNA for the CDR3 is TGTGCCAGCAGTGAAATCGGCGGCCCTATGGCCAATGAGCAGTTCTTC.

The V and J genes are TRBV5-4 and TRBJ2-5; 7 nucleotides line up with TRBD1. CDR3 length: 14 residues. Germline CDR1 reads SGHNT; CDR2 reads YYREEE (reference sequence). V lost 0 bases and J lost 4; bases outside the gene matches: 3. CDR3 DNA sequence: TGTGCCAGCAGCTTGGAAGGGGGCCGAGAGACCCAGTACTTC. This translates into CASSLEGGRETQYF.

V is TRBV7-6 and J is TRBJ1-2, with D uncertain. The CDR3 contains 15 residues. With 5 bases removed from V and 4 bases from J, the gap between germline ends came to 17 bases. The germline V gene has CDR1 SGHVS and CDR2 FNYEAQ. This CDR3 reads CASSPRWEAGYGYTF. CDR3 coding DNA: TGTGCCAGCAGCCCACGTTGGGAGGCGGGCTATGGCTACACCTTC. The variable domain in full, with the rest retrieved from reference TRBV7-6 and TRBJ1-2, is GAGVSQSPRYKVTKRGQDVALRCDPISGHVSLYWYRQALGQGPEFLTYFNYEAQQDKSGLPNDRFSAERPEGSISTLTIQRTEQRDSAMYRCASSPRWEAGYGYTFGSGTRLTVV.

This chain links TRBV5-1 with TRBJ1-2, with 8 nucleotides matching TRBD1. CDR3 length: 15 amino acids. Germline trimming cut 4 bases from V and 5 bases from J; bases unmatched to any gene: 10. Germline V lookup: CDR1 SGHRS, CDR2 YFSETQ. The CDR3 loop reads CASSRGQAQNYGYTF. The CDR3 coding sequence is TGCGCCAGCAGCCGGGGACAGGCTCAAAATTATGGCTACACCTTC.

This sequence joins TRBV6-2 or TRBV6-3 and TRBJ2-7; 9 bases agree with TRBD1. Germline lookup yields CDR1 MNHEY and CDR2 SVGEGT. V was clipped by 5 bases and J by 2 bases; unmatched bases: 10. CDR3 length: 16 residues. The CDR3 region has the DNA TGTGCCAGCAGTCGGATGGGGACAGGGTGGGCCTACGAGCAGTACGTC. Translating it yields CASSRMGTGWAYEQYV.